Listed below are T cell receptor beta chains from one sample, sequenced in a study of shared clonotypes between healthy human individuals. Here immunoSEQ multiplex PCR was the method, and the copy in TCRdb shows in-frame clones only, minus some. The sample has about 2.3 million clones, roughly 93% seen once. Sequenced sample: naive CD4+ T cells from PBMCs. These receptors came from a man aged 18 to 29 in good health. Some clones in this sample may be carry-over from other donors' samples. CDR3s leave out the opening cysteine and the closing phenylalanine or tryptophan. The order of the fields is V gene, clone size, CDR3 protein. Not all rows give a size; the values are once, few, many and, for expanded clones, a class.

>TRBV30|few
ASLGALAGERTEAF
>TRBV7-8|NA
ASSLAGQGDQPQH
>TRBV6-1|NA
ASSSGGLGETQY
>TRBV19|NA
ATGGPYNEQF
>TRBV9|NA
ASSVGPSGRLRTDTQY
>TRBV4-1|NA
ASSQGTVSSYEQY
>TRBV7-9|NA
ASSPPLGRISGGQY
>TRBV11-2|once
ASSFDPQEWNEQF
>TRBV6-6|NA
ASSQRLHSYEQY
>TRBV19|NA
ASATADSNQPQH
>TRBV5-8|NA
ASSLVNRGGGYT
>TRBV5-4|NA
ASSLGIQRAKNIQY
>TRBV9|NA
ASSPSPNRNTEAF
>TRBV28|NA
ASSLFRSGRAGSYEQY
>TRBV28|NA
ASRDRGLYEQF
>TRBV5-6|NA
ASSRMPPHGYGYT
>TRBV7-9|few
ASSLESRAF
>TRBV7-2|NA
ASSLEGAYNEQF
>TRBV11-2|once
ASSFTGSYEQY
>TRBV27|NA
ASSPRALGGGEQF
>TRBV5-1|NA
ASSSEGNSGNTIY
>TRBV5-1|NA
ASSSFDRGPEQLGIQY
>TRBV7-9|NA
ASSFTGVSYNEQF
>TRBV29-1|NA
SVGTGETDTQY
>TRBV18|few
ASSPPGHSSDYT
>TRBV27|NA
ASRSHPGRGTGELF
>TRBV6-5|once
ASSSRGRGNTGELF
>TRBV6-5|NA
ASIAPGTTEAF
>TRBV5-4|NA
ASSSRTSPDTQY
>TRBV5-4|NA
ASKAGGRESPYEQY
>TRBV9|NA
ASSDRDPNEQF
>TRBV7-2|NA
ASSADRVYEKLF
>TRBV7-9|NA
ASSPAGGSGANVLT
>TRBV11-2|NA
ASSRDTASYNEQF
>TRBV20-1|NA
SARSIYEQY
>TRBV7-9|NA
ASSYNRGIYGYT
>TRBV28|NA
ASSLGDRGRQST
>TRBV19|NA
ASTLGGGRAGRELF
>TRBV7-9|NA
ASTGERQGGTGANVLT
>TRBV6-1|once
ASSEPPRTSGIQETQY
>TRBV27|NA
ASSLEGQGRGQPQH
>TRBV7-3|NA
ASSLTMNTEAF
>TRBV28|NA
ASRRTWTEAF
>TRBV2|NA
ASSSQASNQPQH
>TRBV4-2|NA
ASSQERNEQF
>TRBV27|NA
ASSFKGVSNQPQH
>TRBV7-6|NA
ASSSAGPTGELF
>TRBV6-6|NA
ASSTQIAGVGETQY
>TRBV28|NA
ASTRGELDSPLH
>TRBV2|NA
ATLRELDTGELF
>TRBV28|NA
ASSLGRLGGNTIY
>TRBV27|once
ASSQRRGTFYEQY
>TRBV7-8|NA
ASKEGRSVGQGAYEQY
>TRBV5-4|NA
ASSLAQPPYEQY
>TRBV28|NA
ASMTSGRREQY